The 14 T cell receptor beta chains in this list originate from one sample, sequenced in a study of brain T cells in children with intractable seizures. Surgery cases with the highest brain T cell transcript signatures were chosen for sequencing. Clones were sequenced by immunoSEQ multiplex PCR, and TCRdb holds only the in-frame ones, with some missing. The profile covers 7,500 to 9,000 clones, with 69% appearing a single time and roughly a sixth taken by the ten largest. Sequenced here: resected brain tissue, sampled at surgery. The receptor source for this set is a girl aged 2-10 years with tuberous sclerosis and intractable seizures.

The chain carries TRBV10-3 and TRBJ1-1; TRBD1 matches at 8 bases. The CDR3 covers 15 residues. Germline trimming cut 10 bases from V and 1 base from J; bases unmatched to any gene: 11. Germline CDR1 reads ENHRY; CDR2 reads SYGVKD. The DNA for the CDR3 is TGTGCCACGCAGATAACAGGGGGATGGAACACTGAAGCTTTCTTT. It translates to CATQITGGWNTEAFF.

The chain has TRBV12-3 or TRBV12-4 and TRBJ2-3; D is unclear. V shed 6 bases and J shed 6 bases, with 10 bases lying between them. CDR3 size: 12 residues. CDR3 nucleotides: TGTGCCAGCAGCGATATAACTGATACGCAGTATTTT. This codes for CASSDITDTQYF.

This clone has only a few counts. The CDR3 coding sequence is TGTGCCAGCAGTGAGACGGGGGGGCCAAGAGATACGCAGTATTTT. Translation gives CASSETGGPRDTQYF. The chain recombines TRBV2 with TRBJ2-3, with 8 bases fitting TRBD2. This CDR3 has 15 residues. Germline assignment: CDR1 SNHLY and CDR2 FYNNEI. With V trimmed by 3 bases and J by 5 bases, 7 bases remained unmatched. The full variable domain, rest sourced from reference TRBV2 and TRBJ2-3, is EPEVTQTPSHQVTQMGQEVILRCVPISNHLYFYWYRQILGQKVEFLVSFYNNEISEKSEIFDDQFSVERPDGSNFTLKIRSTKLEDSAMYFCASSETGGPRDTQYFGPGTRLTVL.

The V call is TRBV24-1, the J call TRBJ2-2; no definite D call. V lost 4 bases and J lost 4, with 9 bases in between. The CDR3 consists of 14 residues. Germline loops: CDR1 KGHDR, CDR2 SFDVKD. The CDR3 loop is CATSDSTGTGELFF. CDR3 coding DNA: TGTGCCACCAGTGACTCGACGGGCACCGGGGAGCTGTTTTTT.

The CDR3 loop reads CASSQNTGKSLRDEKLFF. DNA for the CDR3: TGTGCCAGCAGCCAAAATACAGGGAAAAGTCTTAGGGATGAAAAACTGTTTTTT. The J gene is TRBJ1-4, the V gene TRBV3-1 (or the pseudogene TRBV3-2); a possible D gene is TRBD1 (6 bases). Deletions cut 2 bases from V and 6 bases from J, with 22 bases between. Germline-derived CDR1 and CDR2 are LGHDT and YNNKEL (reference sequence). The CDR3 covers 18 residues.

The sample holds a few counts of this clone. V and J are TRBV30 and TRBJ1-6, with D unresolved. The CDR3 loop spans 17 amino acids. V was shortened by 3 bases and J by 0 bases, with 15 bases between the two germline ends. Per germline, CDR1 GTSNPN and CDR2 SVGIG (reference sequence). In DNA, the CDR3 is TGTGCCTGGAGCCGACGACGGGAGAGCTCCTATAATTCACCCCTCCACTTT. It specifies CAWSRRRESSYNSPLHF.

The genes are TRBV9 and TRBJ2-3, with 13 bases that match TRBD2. V trimming: 4 bases; J trimming: 2 bases; junction bases outside the gene matches: 4. This CDR3 comprises 16 residues. The germline gives CDR1 SGDLS, CDR2 YYNGEE. The CDR3 DNA sequence: TGTGCCAGCAGCCCCGGACTAGCGGGAGTCACAGATACGCAGTATTTT. Encoded protein: CASSPGLAGVTDTQYF.

The chain recombines TRBV10-3 with TRBJ1-2; 7 positions agree with TRBD1. The CDR3 spans 16 residues. Germline-derived CDR1 and CDR2 are ENHRY and SYGVKD. V shed 2 bases, J shed 4 bases, and the junction held 10 bases outside the gene matches. The CDR3 spells CAISEDRRGQVYGYTF. The DNA of the CDR3 is TGTGCCATCAGTGAGGATCGGAGGGGGCAGGTCTATGGCTACACCTTC.

The chain links TRBV19 to TRBJ2-3; D could derive from TRBD1 or TRBD2 (5 bases each). The germline V and J ends were trimmed by 2 bases and 1 base, with 7 bases remaining between them. The CDR3 is made up of 14 amino acids. CDR1 is LNHDA, CDR2 SQIVND, per germline (reference sequence). This CDR3 reads CASSIRGGTDTQYF. CDR3 coding DNA: TGTGCCAGTAGTATACGAGGGGGCACAGATACGCAGTATTTT. Filled out from reference TRBV19 and TRBJ2-3, the complete variable domain reads DGGITQSPKYLFRKEGQNVTLSCEQNLNHDAMYWYRQDPGQGLRLIYYSQIVNDFQKGDIAEGYSVSREKKESFPLTVTSAQKNPTAFYLCASSIRGGTDTQYFGPGTRLTVL.

This rearrangement joins TRBV28 to TRBJ1-1; tentative D call: TRBD1 (5 bases). The CDR3 totals 12 residues. CDR1 MDHEN and CDR2 SYDVKM come from the germline V gene. V lost 5 bases and J 11 bases, leaving 15 bases between the germline ends. The CDR3 DNA sequence: TGTGCCAGCAGTCCTTCGGACATCGGTGCTTTCTTT. Translation: CASSPSDIGAFF.

V is TRBV2 and J is TRBJ1-4, with a tentative D call TRBD1 (6 bases). The V gene lost 6 bases and the J gene lost 2 bases, with 13 bases spanning the gap. Germline assignment: CDR1 SNHLY and CDR2 FYNNEI. The CDR3 is made up of 15 amino acids. This CDR3 is CASRRTASTNEKLFF. The CDR3 nucleotides are TGTGCCAGCAGGAGGACAGCCTCTACTAATGAAAAACTGTTTTTT.

This chain connects TRBV29-1 to TRBJ1-5; D gene uncertain. CDR3 length: 13 residues. Trimming stripped 4 bases from V and 0 bases from J, with 7 bases between. Germline-derived CDR1 and CDR2 are SQVTM and ANQGSEA. The CDR3 region is CSVGSNSNQPQHF. The CDR3 bases are TGCAGCGTTGGCTCGAATAGCAATCAGCCCCAGCATTTT.

The rearrangement joins TRBV2 to TRBJ1-3; D uncertain. Germline V gene sequence: CDR1 SNHLY, CDR2 FYNNEI. The CDR3 has 17 residues. V lost 1 base and J 4 bases, leaving 17 bases between the germline ends. The DNA for the CDR3 is TGTGCCAGCAGTGAAGATGGTGTTGGGGTATGGGGAAACACCATATATTTT. Protein product: CASSEDGVGVWGNTIYF.

This chain links TRBV2 with TRBJ2-5; perhaps TRBD1 as D (5 bases). V dropped 3 bases and J dropped 5 bases, with 13 bases sitting between them. Germline V gene sequence: CDR1 SNHLY, CDR2 FYNNEI. CDR3 length: 14 amino acids. The CDR3 DNA reads TGTGCCAGCAGTGACAGGGCGCGGACCGAGACCCAGTACTTC. This codes for CASSDRARTETQYF.